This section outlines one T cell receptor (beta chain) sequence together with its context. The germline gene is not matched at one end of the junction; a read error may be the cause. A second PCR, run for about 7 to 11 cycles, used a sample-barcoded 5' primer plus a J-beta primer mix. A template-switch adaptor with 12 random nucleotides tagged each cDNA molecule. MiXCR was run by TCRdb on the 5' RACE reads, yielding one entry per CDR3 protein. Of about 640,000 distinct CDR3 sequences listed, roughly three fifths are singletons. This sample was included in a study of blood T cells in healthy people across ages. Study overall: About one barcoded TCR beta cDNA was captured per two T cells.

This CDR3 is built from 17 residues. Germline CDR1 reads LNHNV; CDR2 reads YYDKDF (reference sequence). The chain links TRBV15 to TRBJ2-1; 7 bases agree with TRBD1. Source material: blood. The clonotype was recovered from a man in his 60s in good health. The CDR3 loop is CATSRGSLGQSYSEQFF. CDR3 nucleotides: TGTGCCACCAGCAGAGGTTCCTTGGGACAGTCCTACAGTGAGCAGTTCTTC.